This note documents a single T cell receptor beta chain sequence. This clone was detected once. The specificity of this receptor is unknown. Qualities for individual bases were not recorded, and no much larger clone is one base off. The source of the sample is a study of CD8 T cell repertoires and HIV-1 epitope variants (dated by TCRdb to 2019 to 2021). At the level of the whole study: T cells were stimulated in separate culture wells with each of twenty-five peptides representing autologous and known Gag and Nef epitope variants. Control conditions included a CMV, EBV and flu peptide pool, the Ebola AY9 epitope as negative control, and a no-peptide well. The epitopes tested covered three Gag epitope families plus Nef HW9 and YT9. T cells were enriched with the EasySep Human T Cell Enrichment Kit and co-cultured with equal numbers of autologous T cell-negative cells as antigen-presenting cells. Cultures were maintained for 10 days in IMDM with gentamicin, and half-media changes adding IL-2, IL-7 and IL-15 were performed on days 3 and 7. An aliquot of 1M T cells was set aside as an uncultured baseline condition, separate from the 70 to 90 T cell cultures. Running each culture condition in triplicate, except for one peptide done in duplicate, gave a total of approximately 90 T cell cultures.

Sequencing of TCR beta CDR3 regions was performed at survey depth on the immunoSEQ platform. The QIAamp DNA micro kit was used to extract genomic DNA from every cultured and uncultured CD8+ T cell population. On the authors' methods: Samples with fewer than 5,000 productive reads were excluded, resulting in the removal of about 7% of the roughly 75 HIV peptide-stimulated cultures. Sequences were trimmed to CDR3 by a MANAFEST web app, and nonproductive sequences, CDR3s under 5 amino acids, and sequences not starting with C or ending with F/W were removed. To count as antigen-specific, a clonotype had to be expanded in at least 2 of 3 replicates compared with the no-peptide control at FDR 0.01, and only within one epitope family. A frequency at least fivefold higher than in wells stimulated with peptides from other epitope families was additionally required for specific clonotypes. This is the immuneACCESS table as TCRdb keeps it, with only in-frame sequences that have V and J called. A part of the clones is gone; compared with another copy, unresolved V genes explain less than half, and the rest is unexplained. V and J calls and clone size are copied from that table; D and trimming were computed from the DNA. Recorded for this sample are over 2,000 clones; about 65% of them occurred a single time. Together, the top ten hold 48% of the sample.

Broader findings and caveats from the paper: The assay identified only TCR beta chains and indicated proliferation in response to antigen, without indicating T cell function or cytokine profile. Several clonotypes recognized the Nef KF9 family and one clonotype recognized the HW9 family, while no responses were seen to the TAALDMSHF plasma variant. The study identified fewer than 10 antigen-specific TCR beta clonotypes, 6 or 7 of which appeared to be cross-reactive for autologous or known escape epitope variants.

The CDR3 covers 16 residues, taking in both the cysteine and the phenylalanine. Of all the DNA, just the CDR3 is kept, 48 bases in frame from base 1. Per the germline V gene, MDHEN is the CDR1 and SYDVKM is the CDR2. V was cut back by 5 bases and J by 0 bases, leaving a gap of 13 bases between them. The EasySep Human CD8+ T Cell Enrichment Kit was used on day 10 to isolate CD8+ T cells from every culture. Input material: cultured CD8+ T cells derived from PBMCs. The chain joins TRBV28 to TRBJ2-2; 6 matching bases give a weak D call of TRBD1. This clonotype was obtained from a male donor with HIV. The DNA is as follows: TGTGCCAGCAGTAAACGCAGGACAGCGAACACCGGGGAGCTGTTTTTT. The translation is CASSKRRTANTGELFF. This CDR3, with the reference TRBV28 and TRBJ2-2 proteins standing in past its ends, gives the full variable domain DVKVTQSSRYLVKRTGEKVFLECVQDMDHENMFWYRQDPGLGLRLIYFSYDVKMKEKGDIPEGYSVSREKKERFSLILESASTNQTSMYLCASSKRRTANTGELFFGEGSRLTVL.